Listed here are 27 T cell receptor beta chains from one sample, sequenced in a study of blood T cell repertoires in COVID-19 (dated by TCRdb to about 2020). The library was prepared using the immunoSEQ multiplex PCR assay. In TCRdb, the immuneACCESS table is reduced to in-frame sequences with V and J assigned. These tables do not hold every clone; where another copy was compared, an unresolved V gene accounts for under half, and the others remain unexplained. Counted in this sample were 130,000 to 150,000 clones; approximately 85% of them appeared once. The top ten clones comprise around 8% of the sample. The sequencing input was peripheral blood. The origin of the receptors is a woman aged 60-70 years with COVID-19, enrolled during active disease.

J is TRBJ2-7 and V is TRBV3-1 (or the pseudogene TRBV3-2); no reliable D call. This CDR3 has 11 residues. In germline, CDR1 is LGHDT, CDR2 YNNKEL (reference sequence). V was cut by 2 bases and J by 4 bases, with 3 bases left in between. The CDR3: CASSQHYEQYF. The CDR3 DNA sequence: TGTGCCAGCAGCCAACATTACGAGCAGTACTTC.

The chain recombines TRBV4-1 with TRBJ1-1; 7 positions match TRBD1. This CDR3 has 15 residues. Germline V CDR1 and CDR2: MGHRA, YSYEKL. V lost 2 bases and J lost 4; bases outside the gene matches: 7. The CDR3 loop is CASSQQQGLVTEAFF. DNA for the CDR3: TGCGCCAGCAGCCAACAACAGGGGTTAGTCACTGAAGCTTTCTTT.

J is TRBJ1-5 and V is TRBV10-3; a weak D match, TRBD1 (5 bases). Germline loops: CDR1 ENHRY, CDR2 SYGVKD. CDR3 length equals 16 residues. V lost 3 bases and J 1 base, leaving 13 bases between the germline ends. This CDR3 reads CAISETFDRSNQPQHF. The CDR3 coding sequence is TGTGCCATCAGTGAAACCTTCGACAGAAGCAATCAGCCCCAGCATTTT.

V is TRBV5-1 and J is TRBJ2-3; 7 bases align to TRBD2. This CDR3 comprises 15 residues. J gave up 0 bases and V 2 bases, and 3 bases lay outside the gene matches. CDR1 and CDR2 (germline): SGHRS, YFSETQ. CDR3 amino acids: CASSFERGSTDTQYF. Written as DNA, the CDR3 is TGCGCCAGCAGCTTCGAGCGGGGAAGCACAGATACGCAGTATTTT.

Only one count was recorded for this clone. The chain uses TRBV3-1 (or the pseudogene TRBV3-2) and TRBJ1-2; D unresolved. CDR3 length equals 19 residues. Germline CDR1 LGHDT, CDR2 YNNKEL (reference sequence). V was clipped by 0 bases and J by 4 bases, with 24 bases between them. This chain's CDR3 is CASSQEGIASGGERYGYTF. CDR3 DNA: TGTGCCAGCAGCCAAGAGGGTATAGCTTCCGGTGGGGAGCGCTATGGCTACACCTTC.

The V and J genes are TRBV9 and TRBJ1-1, with D possibly being TRBD1 (5 bases). The V gene's germline CDR1 is SGDLS and CDR2 YYNGEE. V was trimmed by 0 bases and J by 5 bases, leaving 8 bases between them. The CDR3 runs to 13 residues. As DNA, the CDR3 is TGTGCCAGCAGCGTAGAGGGGCAAACTGAAGCTTTCTTT. Translation: CASSVEGQTEAFF.

V is TRBV20-1 and J is TRBJ1-6; TRBD1 matches 8 bases. V lost 3 bases to trimming and J lost 8 bases; unmatched junction nucleotides: 6. The length of the CDR3 is 14 residues. Germline V gene data show CDR1 as DFQATT and CDR2 as SNEGSKA (reference sequence). CDR3: CSASRQGAYSPLHF. DNA of the CDR3: TGCAGTGCTAGTAGGCAGGGGGCTTATTCACCCCTCCACTTT.

The genes are TRBV5-4 and TRBJ1-2; 11 bases match TRBD1. V lost 1 base, J lost 2 bases, and 1 base stayed unmatched. CDR3 size: 15 residues. Germline values: CDR1 SGHNT, CDR2 YYREEE (reference sequence). The CDR3 reads CASSLWTGGNYGYTF. Written as DNA, the CDR3 is TGTGCCAGCAGCTTGTGGACAGGGGGCAACTATGGCTACACCTTC.

There are a few counts of this clone. The chain recombines TRBV2 with TRBJ1-2; 7 bases are a match to TRBD1. The V segment lost 7 bases and the J segment 2 bases; nucleotides outside the gene matches: 7. Looked up from germline, CDR1 is SNHLY and CDR2 is FYNNEI. The CDR3 totals 14 residues. This CDR3 is CASTSRTGNYGYTF. The CDR3 DNA is TGTGCCAGCACTTCCCGGACAGGAAACTATGGCTACACCTTC.

The chain combines TRBV5-1 with TRBJ1-2; no clear D. The CDR3 is 13 amino acids. Germline V gene sequence: CDR1 SGHRS, CDR2 YFSETQ. The CDR3 region has the DNA TGCGCTACAGCGGTGGACGGCAACTATGGCTACACCTTC. Residues: CATAVDGNYGYTF.

J is TRBJ2-2 and V is TRBV10-3, with D possibly being TRBD2 (6 bases). Germline-derived CDR1 and CDR2 are ENHRY and SYGVKD. Trimming left V 6 bases short and J 4 bases short, with 15 bases between. This CDR3 is 15 amino acids long. The CDR3, as DNA: TGTGCCATCAGGGCAGGGTCGCGGGGCACCGGGGAGCTGTTTTTT. Translation gives CAIRAGSRGTGELFF.

The chain links TRBV27 to TRBJ2-5; 11 nucleotides line up with TRBD1. Unmatched junction bases numbered 12, after V lost 7 bases and J lost 5 bases. The length of the CDR3 is 16 residues. Germline lookup yields CDR1 MNHEY and CDR2 SMNVEV (reference sequence). CDR3 bases: TGTGCCAGCAAAACTTTGGACAGGGGGCAACGGGAGACCCAGTACTTC. It yields the protein CASKTLDRGQRETQYF.

This clone was detected once. The CDR3 nucleotides are TGTGCCAGCAGTGACACAGGGGACTATGGCTACACCTTC. Residues: CASSDTGDYGYTF. The chain couples TRBV6-4 to TRBJ1-2; 7 bases are a match to TRBD1. J lost 3 bases, V lost 2 bases, and 0 bases had no gene match. Germline V gene data show CDR1 as MRHNA and CDR2 as SNTAGT. The CDR3 runs 13 residues.

The gene calls are TRBV5-6 and TRBJ2-1; TRBD2 matches at 10 bases. With 5 bases clipped from V and 7 bases from J, the junction kept 12 bases outside the gene matches. CDR1 and CDR2 (germline): SGHDT, YYEEEE. CDR3 length: 16 residues. CDR3 coding DNA: TGTGCCAGCAGTTTCCGGGGACTAGCGAAAGGAAATGAGCAGTTCTTC. Protein sequence: CASSFRGLAKGNEQFF.

The chain links TRBV6-4 to TRBJ2-1; 10 bases align to TRBD2. The germline V gene encodes CDR1 MRHNA and CDR2 SNTAGT. Losses at the gene ends were 2 bases for V and 2 bases for J; bases not matched to a gene: 3. CDR3 size: 16 residues. Written as DNA, the CDR3 is TGTGCCAGCAGTGACGATAGCGGGGGGCCCTACAATGAGCAGTTCTTC. Encoded protein: CASSDDSGGPYNEQFF.

The chain has TRBV11-1 and TRBJ2-1, with TRBD2 identical over 8 bases. Per the germline V gene, CDR1 is SGHAT and CDR2 is FQDESV (reference sequence). After removal of 5 bases from V and 0 bases from J, the junction contained 6 bases not matched to a gene. The CDR3 is 16 residues long. CDR3 nucleotides: TGTGCCAGCAGCCCCCAGCGGGGGTACTCCTACAATGAGCAGTTCTTC. Amino acids: CASSPQRGYSYNEQFF.

In this sample, this clone turned up once. V is TRBV6-5 and J is TRBJ2-5; TRBD2 agrees at 15 bases. The V gene's germline CDR1 is MNHEY and CDR2 SVGAGI. With V trimmed by 6 bases and J by 7 bases, 6 bases remained unmatched. The CDR3 contains 15 residues. DNA for the CDR3: TGTGCCAGCAGCCGGGGACTAGCGGGGGGAGGGACCCAGTACTTC. Protein sequence: CASSRGLAGGGTQYF.

The chain couples TRBV5-4 to TRBJ2-1; 9 bases are a match to TRBD2. Per the germline V gene, CDR1 is SGHNT and CDR2 is YYREEE (reference sequence). V was clipped by 7 bases and J by 5 bases; unmatched bases: 7. CDR3 length equals 14 residues. DNA of the CDR3: TGTGCCAGCCGCGCGGCGGGGGGGCACAATGAGCAGTTCTTC. Amino acid sequence: CASRAAGGHNEQFF.

V usage is TRBV4-3 and J usage is TRBJ2-1; perhaps TRBD2 as D (5 bases). Trimming shortened V by 3 bases and J by 4 bases, and 7 bases separated the two germline ends. The germline gives CDR1 LGHNA, CDR2 YSLEER. CDR3 length: 13 residues. The CDR3 is CASSQSGYNEQFF. The CDR3 DNA reads as TGCGCCAGCAGCCAGTCGGGGTACAATGAGCAGTTCTTC.

The V and J genes are TRBV27 and TRBJ2-1, with a weak D call TRBD2 (5 bases). Trimming stripped 5 bases from V and 0 bases from J, with 11 bases between. Germline V gives CDR1 MNHEY, CDR2 SMNVEV (reference sequence). This CDR3 is built from 15 residues. The CDR3 sequence: CASSPEGLSYNEQFF. The CDR3 nucleotides read TGTGCCAGCAGTCCAGAGGGTCTCTCCTACAATGAGCAGTTCTTC.

The chain combines TRBV19 with TRBJ2-1, with 9 bases aligning to TRBD2. V lost 9 bases, J lost 2 bases, and 5 bases stayed unmatched. Germline-derived CDR1 and CDR2 are LNHDA and SQIVND (reference sequence). This CDR3 comprises 14 residues. The CDR3 loop reads CASKRGATYNEQFF. The CDR3, as DNA: TGTGCCAGCAAGCGGGGGGCAACCTACAATGAGCAGTTCTTC.

This chain links TRBV28 with TRBJ2-6; tentatively, D is TRBD1 (7 bases). V was shortened by 7 bases and J by 1 base, with 11 bases between the two germline ends. Germline CDR1 is MDHEN and CDR2 is SYDVKM. CDR3 length: 15 amino acids. The CDR3 sequence is CASTGGLSGANVLTF. For the CDR3, the DNA is TGTGCCAGCACAGGGGGGTTGTCTGGGGCCAACGTCCTGACTTTC.

V is TRBV5-8 and J is TRBJ2-7, with TRBD1 matching 12 bases. V lost 4 bases, J lost 9 bases, and 14 bases stayed unmatched. CDR3 size: 16 residues. Per germline, CDR1 SGHTS and CDR2 YDEGEE. Written as DNA, the CDR3 is TGTGCCAGCAGCGTGCTCGCCGGGACAGGGGGCGCTGGGCAGTACTTC. It encodes CASSVLAGTGGAGQYF.

The V and J genes are TRBV5-1 and TRBJ2-5; a possible D gene is TRBD2 (7 bases). V dropped 7 bases and J dropped 5 bases, with 18 bases sitting between them. This CDR3 comprises 14 residues. CDR1 SGHRS and CDR2 YFSETQ come from the germline V gene. The CDR3 is CASGEGGASETQYF. DNA of the CDR3: TGCGCCAGCGGAGAGGGGGGGGCATCGGAGACCCAGTACTTC.

The chain has TRBV3-1 (or the pseudogene TRBV3-2) and TRBJ1-2; 7 bases fit TRBD1. V lost 4 bases, J lost 3 bases, and 5 bases stayed unmatched. This CDR3 spans 14 amino acids. Germline V gives CDR1 LGHDT, CDR2 YNNKEL (reference sequence). Here the CDR3 DNA reads TGTGCCAGCAGCCCAGCCGACAGGGACTATGGCTACACCTTC. It is translated as CASSPADRDYGYTF.

The gene calls are TRBV27 and TRBJ1-5; D perhaps matches TRBD1 (5 bases). Trimming removed 5 bases at V and 7 bases at J, with 12 bases between. CDR1 and CDR2 (germline): MNHEY, SMNVEV (reference sequence). CDR3 length: 13 amino acids. CDR3 DNA: TGTGCCAGCAGTCCGGCACAGGAACAGCCCCAGCATTTT. Protein sequence: CASSPAQEQPQHF.

The rearrangement joins TRBV12-3 or TRBV12-4 to TRBJ2-2, with D perhaps TRBD1 (6 bases). Trimming removed 6 bases from V and 7 bases from J, with 12 bases in between. This CDR3 region has 13 residues. Here the CDR3 reads CASRSGVGGELFF. CDR3 nucleotide sequence: TGTGCCAGCAGGTCAGGGGTAGGCGGGGAGCTGTTTTTT.